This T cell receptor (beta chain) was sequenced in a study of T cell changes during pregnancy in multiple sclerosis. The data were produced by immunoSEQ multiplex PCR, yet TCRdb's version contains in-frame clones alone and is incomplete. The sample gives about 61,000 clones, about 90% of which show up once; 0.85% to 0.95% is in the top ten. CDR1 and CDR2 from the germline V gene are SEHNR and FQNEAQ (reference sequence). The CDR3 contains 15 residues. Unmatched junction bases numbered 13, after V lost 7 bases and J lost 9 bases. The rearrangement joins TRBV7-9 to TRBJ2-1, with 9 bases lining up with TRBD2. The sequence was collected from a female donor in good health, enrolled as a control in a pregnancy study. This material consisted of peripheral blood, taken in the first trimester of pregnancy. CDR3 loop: CASNPRGGDLREQFF. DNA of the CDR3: TGTGCCAGCAACCCGCGCGGGGGGGATCTCCGTGAGCAGTTCTTC.